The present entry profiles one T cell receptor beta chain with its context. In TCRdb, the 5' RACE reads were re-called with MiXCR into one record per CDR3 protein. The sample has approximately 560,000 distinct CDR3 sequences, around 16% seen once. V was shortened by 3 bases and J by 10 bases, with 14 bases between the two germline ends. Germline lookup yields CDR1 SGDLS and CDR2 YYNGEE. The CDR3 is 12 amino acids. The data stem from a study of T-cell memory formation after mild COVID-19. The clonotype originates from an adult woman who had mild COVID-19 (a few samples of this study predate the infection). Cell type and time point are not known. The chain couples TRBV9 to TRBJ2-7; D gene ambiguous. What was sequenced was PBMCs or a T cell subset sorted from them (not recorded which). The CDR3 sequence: CASSANGPRQYF. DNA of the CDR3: TGTGCCAGCAGCGCTAACGGGCCTCGTCAGTACTTC. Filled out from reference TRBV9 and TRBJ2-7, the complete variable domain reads DSGVTQTPKHLITATGQRVTLRCSPRSGDLSVYWYQQSLDQGLQFLIQYYNGEERAKGNILERFSAQQFPDLHSELNLSSLELGDSALYFCASSANGPRQYFGPGTRLTVT.